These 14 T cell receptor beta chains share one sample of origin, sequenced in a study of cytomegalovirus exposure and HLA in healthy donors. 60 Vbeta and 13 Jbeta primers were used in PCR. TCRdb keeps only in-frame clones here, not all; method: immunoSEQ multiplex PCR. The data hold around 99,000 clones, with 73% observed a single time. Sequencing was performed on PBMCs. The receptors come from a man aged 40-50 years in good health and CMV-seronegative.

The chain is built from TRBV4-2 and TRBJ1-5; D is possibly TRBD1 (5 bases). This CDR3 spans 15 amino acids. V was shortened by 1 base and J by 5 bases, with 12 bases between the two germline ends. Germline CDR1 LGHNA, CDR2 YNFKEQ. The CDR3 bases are TGTGCCAGCAGCCAAGTCGGCCAGGGATATCAGCCCCAGCATTTT. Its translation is CASSQVGQGYQPQHF.

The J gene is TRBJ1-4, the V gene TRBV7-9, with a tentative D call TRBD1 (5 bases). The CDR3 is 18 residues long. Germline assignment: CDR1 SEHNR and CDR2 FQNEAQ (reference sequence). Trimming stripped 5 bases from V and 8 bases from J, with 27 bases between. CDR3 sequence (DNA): TGTGCCAGCAGCCCTGGGCTCGGACATCAGCGGGGCGGGGAAAAACTGTTTTTT. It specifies CASSPGLGHQRGGEKLFF. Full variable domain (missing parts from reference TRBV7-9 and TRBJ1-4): DTGVSQNPRHKITKRGQNVTFRCDPISEHNRLYWYRQTLGQGPEFLTYFQNEAQLEKSRLLSDRFSAERPKGSFSTLEIQRTEQGDSAMYLCASSPGLGHQRGGEKLFFGSGTQLSVL.

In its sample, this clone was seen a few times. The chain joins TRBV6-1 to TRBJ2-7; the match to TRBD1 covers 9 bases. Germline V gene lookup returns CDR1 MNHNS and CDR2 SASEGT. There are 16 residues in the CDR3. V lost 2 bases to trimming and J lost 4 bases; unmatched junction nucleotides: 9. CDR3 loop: CASSEIRGTGRYEQYF. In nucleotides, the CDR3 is TGTGCCAGCAGTGAAATACGTGGGACAGGGAGGTACGAGCAGTACTTC.

The CDR3 bases are TGTGCCAGCAGTGGGGGGGCTAGCACAGATACGCAGTATTTT. Its translation is CASSGGASTDTQYF. J is TRBJ2-3 and V is TRBV27; possibly TRBD2 for D (7 bases). The CDR3 has 14 residues. Germline loops: CDR1 MNHEY, CDR2 SMNVEV (reference sequence). The V end was cut by 5 bases, the J end by 0 bases, with 9 bases between.

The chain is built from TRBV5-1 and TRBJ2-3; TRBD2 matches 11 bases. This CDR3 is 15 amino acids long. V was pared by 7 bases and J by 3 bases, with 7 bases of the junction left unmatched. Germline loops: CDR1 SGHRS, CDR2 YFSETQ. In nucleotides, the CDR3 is TGCGCCAGCCGTTTACTAGCGGGGGTGACAGATACGCAGTATTTT. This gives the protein CASRLLAGVTDTQYF.

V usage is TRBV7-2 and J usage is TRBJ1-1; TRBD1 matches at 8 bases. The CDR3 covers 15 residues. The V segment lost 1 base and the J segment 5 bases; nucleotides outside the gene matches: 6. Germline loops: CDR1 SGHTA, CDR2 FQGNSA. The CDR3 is CASSLEDRVWTEAFF. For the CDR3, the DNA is TGTGCCAGCAGCTTAGAGGACAGGGTGTGGACTGAAGCTTTCTTT.

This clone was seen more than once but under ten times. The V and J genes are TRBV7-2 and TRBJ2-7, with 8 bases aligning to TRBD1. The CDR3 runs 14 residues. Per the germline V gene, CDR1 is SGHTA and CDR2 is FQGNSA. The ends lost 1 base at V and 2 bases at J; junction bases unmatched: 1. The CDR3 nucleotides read TGTGCCAGCAGCTTAGAACAGGGGGCCTACGAGCAGTACTTC. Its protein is CASSLEQGAYEQYF.

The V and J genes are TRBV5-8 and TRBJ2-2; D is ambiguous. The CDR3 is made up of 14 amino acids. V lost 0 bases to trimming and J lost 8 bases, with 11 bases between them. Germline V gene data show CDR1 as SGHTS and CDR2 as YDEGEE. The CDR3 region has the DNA TGTGCCAGCAGCTTGGGGGCTGTCCGGGGGGAGCTGTTTTTT. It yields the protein CASSLGAVRGELFF.

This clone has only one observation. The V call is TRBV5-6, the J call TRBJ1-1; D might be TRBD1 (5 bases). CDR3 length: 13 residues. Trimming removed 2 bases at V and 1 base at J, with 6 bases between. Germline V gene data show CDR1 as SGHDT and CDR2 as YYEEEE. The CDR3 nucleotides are TGTGCCAGCAGCTTCGGACAGAACACTGAAGCTTTCTTT. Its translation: CASSFGQNTEAFF.

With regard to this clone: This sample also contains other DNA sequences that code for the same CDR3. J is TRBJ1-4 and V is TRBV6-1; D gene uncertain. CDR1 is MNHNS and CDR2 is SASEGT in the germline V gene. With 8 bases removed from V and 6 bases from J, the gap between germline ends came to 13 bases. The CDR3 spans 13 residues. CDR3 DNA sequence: TGTGCCAGCGGGCGTGACCCTTATGAAAAACTGTTTTTT. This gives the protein CASGRDPYEKLFF.

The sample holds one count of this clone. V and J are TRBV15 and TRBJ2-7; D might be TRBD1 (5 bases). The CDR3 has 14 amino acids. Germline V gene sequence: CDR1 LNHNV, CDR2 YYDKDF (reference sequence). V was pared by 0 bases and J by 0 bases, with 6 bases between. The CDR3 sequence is CATSREDNSYEQYF. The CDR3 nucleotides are TGTGCCACCAGCAGAGAGGACAACTCCTACGAGCAGTACTTC.

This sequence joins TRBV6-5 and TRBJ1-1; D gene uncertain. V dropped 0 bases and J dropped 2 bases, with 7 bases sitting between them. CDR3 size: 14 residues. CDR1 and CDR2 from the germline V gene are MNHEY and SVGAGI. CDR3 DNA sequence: TGTGCCAGCAGTTACTCGTCCCTTAACACTGAAGCTTTCTTT. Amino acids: CASSYSSLNTEAFF.

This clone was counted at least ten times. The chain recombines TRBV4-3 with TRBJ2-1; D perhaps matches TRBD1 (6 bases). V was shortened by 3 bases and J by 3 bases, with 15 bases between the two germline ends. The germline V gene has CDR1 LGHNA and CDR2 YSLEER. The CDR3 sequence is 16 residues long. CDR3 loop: CASSQTGLNFYNEQFF. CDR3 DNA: TGCGCCAGCAGCCAGACAGGCCTGAATTTCTACAATGAGCAGTTCTTC.

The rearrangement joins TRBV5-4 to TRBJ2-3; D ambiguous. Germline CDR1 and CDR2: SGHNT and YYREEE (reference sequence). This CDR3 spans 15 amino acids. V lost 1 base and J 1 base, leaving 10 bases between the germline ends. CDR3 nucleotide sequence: TGTGCCAGCAGCTTGATGACCAGCGGCACAGATACGCAGTATTTT. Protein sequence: CASSLMTSGTDTQYF.